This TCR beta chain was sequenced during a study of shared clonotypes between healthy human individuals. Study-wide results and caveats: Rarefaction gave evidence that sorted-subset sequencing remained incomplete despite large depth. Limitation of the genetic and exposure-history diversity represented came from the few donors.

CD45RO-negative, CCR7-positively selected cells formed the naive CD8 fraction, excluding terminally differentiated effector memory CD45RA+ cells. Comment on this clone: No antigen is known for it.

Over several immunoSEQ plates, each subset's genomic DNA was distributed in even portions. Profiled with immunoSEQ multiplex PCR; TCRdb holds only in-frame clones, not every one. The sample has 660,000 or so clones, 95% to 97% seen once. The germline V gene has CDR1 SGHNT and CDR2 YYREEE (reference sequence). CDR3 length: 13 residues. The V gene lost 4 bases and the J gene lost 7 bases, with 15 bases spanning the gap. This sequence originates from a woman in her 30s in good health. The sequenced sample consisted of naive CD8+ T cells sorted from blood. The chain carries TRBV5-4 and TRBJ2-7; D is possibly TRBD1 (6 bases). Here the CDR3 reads CASSMGASGEQYF. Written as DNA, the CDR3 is TGTGCCAGCAGCATGGGGGCGTCGGGTGAGCAGTACTTC. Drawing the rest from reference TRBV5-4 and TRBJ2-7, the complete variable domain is ETGVTQSPTHLIKTRGQQVTLRCSSQSGHNTVSWYQQALGQGPQFIFQYYREEENGRGNFPPRFSGLQFPNYSSELNVNALELDDSALYLCASSMGASGEQYFGPGTRLTVT.